This is a list of T cell receptor beta chains from one sample in a study of identical twins. TCRdb reanalysed the 5' RACE reads using MiXCR and keeps one entry per CDR3 protein. The profile shows about 730,000 distinct CDR3 sequences, around 20% of them singletons. These data were likewise used in another study, on T cells expressing NK-cell markers.

The sample comprised PBMCs. The receptors derive from a woman under 30 in good health. Both conserved end residues are part of each CDR3. Fields, in order: V gene, CDR3 protein.

TRBV20-1,CSARTHTGVKDTQYF
TRBV3-1,CASSPFRGEQYF
TRBV7-3,CASSSGLAGGSEDTQYF
TRBV11-2,CASSQRGTNEQYF
TRBV6-1,CASSSGQDTEAFF
TRBV29-1,CSVVSQSTDTQYF
TRBV10-3,CAIREGESYNEQFF
TRBV5-1,CASSRMWREKVYEQYF
TRBV12-3/TRBV12-4,CASSFAFLTNTEAFF
TRBV24-1,CATRKTAGSYEQYF
TRBV10-3,CAISTEEGWGVAYNEQFF